The present TCR beta chain was sequenced within a study of T cells in Graves' hyperthyroidism and ophthalmopathy. The study's findings and limits: Ophthalmopathy was identified by the model a median around 6 months ahead of onset. Appearing also in blood were most of the thyroid clonotypes expanded above 0.001.

Amplification targeted TCR beta CDR3 regions from RNA transcripts. TCR CDR3 regions were first amplified by RT-PCR with HTBI primers. TCRdb passed the multiplex PCR reads through MiXCR, listing each CDR3 protein once. The sample carries fewer than 450,000 distinct CDR3 sequences, about a sixth recorded once. Comments on this clonotype: Its antigen is currently unknown.

Clinical symptoms, serum thyroxine and TRAb, thyroid ultrasound and orbital computed tomography together formed the diagnostic basis. Sequenced input: blood. The sequence was collected from a woman aged 25-40 years with Graves' hyperthyroidism that later progressed to Graves' ophthalmopathy.

CDR3 residues: CSVRTYRDSNDEQYF. Here the CDR3 DNA reads TGCAGCGTTAGAACCTACCGGGACAGTAATGACGAGCAGTACTTC. V usage is TRBV29-1 and J usage is TRBJ2-7; 7 positions match TRBD1. V gave up 5 bases and J gave up 5 bases; unmatched junction bases: 15. This CDR3 comprises 15 residues. Looked up from germline, CDR1 is SQVTM and CDR2 is ANQGSEA.